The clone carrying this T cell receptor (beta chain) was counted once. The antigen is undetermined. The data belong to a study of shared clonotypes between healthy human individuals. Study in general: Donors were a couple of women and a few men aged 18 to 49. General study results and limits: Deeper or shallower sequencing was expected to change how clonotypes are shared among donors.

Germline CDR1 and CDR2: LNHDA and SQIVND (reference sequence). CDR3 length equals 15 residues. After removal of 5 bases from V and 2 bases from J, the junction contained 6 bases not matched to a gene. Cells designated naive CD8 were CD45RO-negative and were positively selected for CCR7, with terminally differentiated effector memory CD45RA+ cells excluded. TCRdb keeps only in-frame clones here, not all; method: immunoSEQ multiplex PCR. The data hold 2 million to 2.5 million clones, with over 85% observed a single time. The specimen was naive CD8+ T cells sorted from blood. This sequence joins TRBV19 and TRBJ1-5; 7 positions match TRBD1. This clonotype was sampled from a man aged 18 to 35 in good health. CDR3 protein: CASSHRGEGNQPQHF. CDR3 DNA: TGTGCCAGTAGTCACAGGGGAGAAGGCAATCAGCCCCAGCATTTT.